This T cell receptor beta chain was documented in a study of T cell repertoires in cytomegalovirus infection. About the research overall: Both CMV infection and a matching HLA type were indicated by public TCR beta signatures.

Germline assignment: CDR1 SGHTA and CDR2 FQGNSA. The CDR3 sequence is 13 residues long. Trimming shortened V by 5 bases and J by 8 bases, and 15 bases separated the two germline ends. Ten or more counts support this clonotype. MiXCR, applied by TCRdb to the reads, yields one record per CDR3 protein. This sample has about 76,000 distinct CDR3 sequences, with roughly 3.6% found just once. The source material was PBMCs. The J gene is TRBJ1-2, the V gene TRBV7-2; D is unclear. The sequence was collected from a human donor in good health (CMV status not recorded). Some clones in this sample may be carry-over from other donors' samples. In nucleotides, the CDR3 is TGTGCCAGCAGCCCAGGCCCCGGAACAGGCTACACCTTC. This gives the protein CASSPGPGTGYTF.